Here is one T cell receptor beta chain with its context. The CDR3 consists of 15 residues. These data originate in a study of technical replicates of blood from a few donors. The table came from immunoSEQ multiplex PCR; TCRdb's copy has only in-frame clones and leaves some out. Among tens of thousands of clones listed, roughly 91% were seen once. J is TRBJ1-1 and V is TRBV21-1; the table calls TRBD1, which could not be checked here. TRBV21-1 is designated a pseudogene. Sequencing was done on a sample of T cells isolated from PBMCs. This clonotype originated in a human donor in good health. Some clones in this sample may be carry-over from other donors' samples. CDR3 in DNA: TGTGCCAGCAGCGGGACAGGGGACCCCAACACTGAAGCTTTCTTT. This translates into CASSGTGDPNTEAFF.